The rows below give T cell receptor beta chains drawn from one sample of a study of Ad26.COV2.S vaccination and SARS-CoV-2 variants. The protocol was immunoSEQ multiplex PCR, while the TCRdb copy is restricted to in-frame clones and leaves out a portion. The sample holds over 400,000 clones; around 92% are singletons and the top ten take around 1.7%. Sample: peripheral blood, taken in a trial of Ad26.COV2.S vaccine versus placebo. The source is a person aged 18 to 59 who received the Ad26.COV2.S COVID-19 vaccine or a placebo. Both conserved end residues are part of each CDR3. The D gene is left open where the match is weak. Expanded clones are given a class, and other clones once, few, many or no size at all.

TRBJ2-4 . . TRBV19 TGTGCCAGTAGTATAGAACGACAGGTAGCCAAAAACATTCAGTACTTC CASSIERQVAKNIQYF
TRBJ1-4 many . TRBV6-5 TGTGCCAGCAGGGGGACCAAGGGACGTGAAAAACTGTTTTTT CASRGTKGREKLFF
TRBJ2-1 . TRBD2 TRBV6-5 TGTGCCACACGGGGGGTTAACAATGAGCAGTTCTTC CATRGVNNEQFF
TRBJ1-1 . . TRBV6-5 TGTGCCAGCAGTTACTCGGTCCGGATCATGAACACTGAAGCTTTCTTT CASSYSVRIMNTEAFF
TRBJ2-3 . TRBD2 TRBV10-1 TGCGCCAGCAGTGAAGTTAGCGGGGGGGCCGCAGATACGCAGTATTTT CASSEVSGGAADTQYF
TRBJ2-3 . . TRBV6-2/TRBV6-3 TGTGCCAGCAGTTTTGTGCGGGGTGGAGATACGCAGTATTTT CASSFVRGGDTQYF
TRBJ2-3 . TRBD2 TRBV2 TGTGCCAGCACGGAGGGAGGGGAAGGGGATACGCAGTATTTT CASTEGGEGDTQYF
TRBJ2-5 . . TRBV6-2/TRBV6-3 TGTGCCAGCAGTTACTCTGGGTTGCAAGAGACCCAGTACTTC CASSYSGLQETQYF
TRBJ1-5 . TRBD1 TRBV6-6 TGTGCCAGCAGCCCTTCGGGACAGTTCAATCAGCCCCAGCATTTT CASSPSGQFNQPQHF
TRBJ2-7 . TRBD2 TRBV19 TGTGCCAGTAGTACGAGCGGGGGTTACGAGCAGTACTTC CASSTSGGYEQYF
TRBJ1-1 . TRBD1 TRBV7-2 TGTGCCAGCAGCCCCAGGGGGAGAGCCCCGAGTATTACTGAAGCTTTCTTT CASSPRGRAPSITEAFF
TRBJ2-7 . TRBD1 TRBV28 TGTGCCAGCAGTTTACTCCGGGACAGCCCCTACGAGCAGTACTTC CASSLLRDSPYEQYF
TRBJ2-5 . TRBD2 TRBV27 TGTGCCAGCAGTTTGTTTTTCAGCGCTAGCGGCGGAAAGTACCAAGAGACCCAGTACTTC CASSLFFSASGGKYQETQYF
TRBJ1-3 . TRBD1 TRBV5-1 TGCGCCAGCAGCACGGGACAGTTACCTTCAAGCTCTGGAAACACCATATATTTT CASSTGQLPSSSGNTIYF
TRBJ2-7 . . TRBV6-5 TGTGCCAGCAGGGTCGGCAGGGTGGGCTACGAGCAGTACTTC CASRVGRVGYEQYF
TRBJ2-7 . . TRBV7-8 TGTGCCAGCAGCTTGGGGGGACACGAGCAGTACTTC CASSLGGHEQYF
TRBJ1-4 . . TRBV29-1 TGCAGCGTTCTCAGGGGCAAGGATGAAAAACTGTTTTTT CSVLRGKDEKLFF
TRBJ1-2 once . TRBV20-1 TGCAGTGCTAGTTTGCAGGGGTCCCCTAACTATGGCTACACCTTC CSASLQGSPNYGYTF
TRBJ1-5 . TRBD1 TRBV5-1 TGCGCCAGCAGCTTGGGGGACAGGTCAAATCAGCCCCAGCATTTT CASSLGDRSNQPQHF
TRBJ2-2 . . TRBV6-1 TGTGCCAGCAGTGAAGTCTCAGACACCGGGGAGCTGTTTTTT CASSEVSDTGELFF
TRBJ2-5 . TRBD1 TRBV4-2 TGTGCCAGCAGCCAAGAGACAGACAGGGGTGAGACCCAGTACTTC CASSQETDRGETQYF
TRBJ2-1 . . TRBV6-6 TGTGCCAGCAGCTCTACTAGTTACAATGAGCAGTTCTTC CASSSTSYNEQFF
TRBJ2-7 . . TRBV7-8 TGTGCCAGCAGCTTAGGCGGGGACTCCTACGAGCAGTACTTC CASSLGGDSYEQYF
TRBJ2-5 . . TRBV28 TGTGCCAGCAGCCTCGGCGGTGGTTCGGAGACCCAGTACTTC CASSLGGGSETQYF
TRBJ1-2 once . TRBV28 TGTGCCAGCAGTTCGGGACTCAATGGCTACACCTTC CASSSGLNGYTF
TRBJ2-1 . TRBD2 TRBV19 TGTGCCAGTCCCGGGACTAGCGGGGGGGTCTACAATGAGCAGTTCTTC CASPGTSGGVYNEQFF
TRBJ2-7 . TRBD1 TRBV29-1 TGCAGCGCCCCACATCGGGACAGGTTCTACGAGCAGTACTTC CSAPHRDRFYEQYF
TRBJ2-2 . TRBD2 TRBV4-3 TGCGCCAGCAGCCAAGTGAGCGGGGGGGCCCCCGGGGAGCTGTTTTTT CASSQVSGGAPGELFF
TRBJ2-1 . . TRBV28 TGTGCCAGCACCTTAGGGCAGGGAGGAGGTGAGCAGTTCTTC CASTLGQGGGEQFF
TRBJ1-2 . TRBD1 TRBV4-1 TGCGCCAGCAGCCAAGATTCCCGCACTCCGGGACAGGGAATCTATGGCTACACCTTC CASSQDSRTPGQGIYGYTF
TRBJ1-6 . TRBD1 TRBV10-1 TGCGCCAGCGTCCGGGACAGGGGTGCAACTTCCTATAATTCACCCCTCCACTTT CASVRDRGATSYNSPLHF
TRBJ1-2 once . TRBV5-1 TGCGCCAGCAGCTCCCAGAACTATGGCTACACCTTC CASSSQNYGYTF
TRBJ1-2 . TRBD1 TRBV6-6 TGTGCCAGCAGTTACTCCACAGACAGGGCCAACTATGGCTACACCTTC CASSYSTDRANYGYTF
TRBJ2-7 . . TRBV6-5 TGTGCCAGCAGTTCCTCGTTTGGCTACGAGCAGTACTTC CASSSSFGYEQYF
TRBJ2-1 . TRBD2 TRBV5-6 TGTGCCAGCAGCTCGCTCGGACTAGCGGCGACGGGGGAGCAGTTCTTC CASSSLGLAATGEQFF
TRBJ1-2 . . TRBV10-2 TGCGCCAGCAGTGTGCAGGTCCCCCTGGGCTACACCTTC CASSVQVPLGYTF
TRBJ2-7 . . TRBV28 TGTGCCAGCAATCTCCAGGGTACGGGGTCCTACGAGCAGTACTTC CASNLQGTGSYEQYF
TRBJ2-5 . TRBD2 TRBV18 TGTGCCAGCTCACCACTAGCGGGGGGGCCTGTGGAGACCCAGTACTTC CASSPLAGGPVETQYF
TRBJ1-2 . . TRBV6-1 TGTGCCAGCAGTGAATCGGGTGCCCGAACATATGGCTACACCTTC CASSESGARTYGYTF
TRBJ2-1 . TRBD2 TRBV13 TGTGCCAGCAGCTTCAGCGGGGGGGGTTACAATGAGCAGTTCTTC CASSFSGGGYNEQFF
TRBJ2-7 . TRBD2 TRBV4-3 TGCGCCAGCAGCCCCGGGACTAGCCCTTTGCTCGGCTCCTACGAGCAGTACTTC CASSPGTSPLLGSYEQYF
TRBJ1-1 . . TRBV3-1/TRBV3-2 TGTGCCAGCAGCCAAGATCGCCCGTTGAACACTGAAGCTTTCTTT CASSQDRPLNTEAFF
TRBJ2-7 . . TRBV7-9 TGTGCCAGCAGCTTAGTTCCGGGGGTCTACGAGCAGTACTTC CASSLVPGVYEQYF
TRBJ1-5 . . TRBV6-2/TRBV6-3 TGTGCCAGCAGTTACCGTCCTGTGAGTGGCAATCAGCCCCAGCATTTT CASSYRPVSGNQPQHF
TRBJ2-7 . . TRBV6-2/TRBV6-3 TGTGCCAGCAGTTACTCGAACTACAACTACGAGCAGTACTTC CASSYSNYNYEQYF
TRBJ2-1 . TRBD2 TRBV11-3 TGTGCCAGCAGCCCCAGCGGGGGGGCTTTTGGTGAGCAGTTCTTC CASSPSGGAFGEQFF
TRBJ1-6 . TRBD1 TRBV6-5 TGTGCCAGCAGTCGGTCGACAGGGGGAAATTCACCCCTCCACTTT CASSRSTGGNSPLHF
TRBJ2-7 . TRBD1 TRBV4-1 TGCGCCAGCAGCCAAGATTTAAGGACAGGGTTGCATTCGCAGTACTTC CASSQDLRTGLHSQYF
TRBJ2-2 . TRBD1 TRBV2 TGTGCCACCACAGGGGTATCCGGGGAGCTGTTTTTT CATTGVSGELFF
TRBJ2-4 . . TRBV7-9 TGTGCCAGCAGCTTAGCTCCCCGCATTCAGTACTTC CASSLAPRIQYF
TRBJ2-7 . . TRBV14 TGTGCCAGCAGCCAAGTGTGGGAGGACGAGCAGTACTTC CASSQVWEDEQYF
TRBJ2-2 . TRBD1 TRBV10-1 TGCGCCAGCAGTAGGGACAGCGCGAACACCGGGGAGCTGTTTTTT CASSRDSANTGELFF
TRBJ2-2 once . TRBV18 TGTGCCAGCTCACCACGGGAGATTTTGACCGGGGAGCTGTTTTTT CASSPREILTGELFF
TRBJ2-1 once . TRBV9 TGTGCCAGCAGCAGTCGTGGCCTAGCTACCTACAATGAGCAGTTCTTC CASSSRGLATYNEQFF
TRBJ2-3 . TRBD1 TRBV7-2 TGTGCCAGCAGCTTGACAGGGGGGACAGATACGCAGTATTTT CASSLTGGTDTQYF
TRBJ2-3 once TRBD2 TRBV5-6 TGTGCCAGCAGCTCGGGACTAGCGGTTCTGGGTACGCAGTATTTT CASSSGLAVLGTQYF
TRBJ2-3 . . TRBV5-6 TGTGCCAGCAGCTGGGGGGGCCGGGACTACCTAGGAGAGCAGTATTTT CASSWGGRDYLGEQYF
TRBJ1-2 . . TRBV6-1 TGTGCCAGCAGTGAACGGTTAGGGGAAGACTATGGCTACACCTTC CASSERLGEDYGYTF